Listed below are T cell receptor beta chains from one sample, sequenced in a study of Graves' ophthalmopathy and Graves' hyperthyroidism. Each CDR3 protein gets one entry after TCRdb re-called the multiplex PCR reads with MiXCR. The sample lists 200,000 to 250,000 distinct CDR3 sequences, about 47% occurring once. Input material: peripheral blood. These receptors were taken from an adult man with Graves' ophthalmopathy. Both conserved end residues are part of each CDR3. A D gene is named only where the DNA matches it firmly. Clone size is not always given. Where it is, it says once, few, many or a class for expanded clones.

d_call	v_call	j_call	cdr3_length	clone_size	cdr3_aa	cdr3_nt
TRBD1	TRBV2	TRBJ1-5	15	few	CASSPDRGSNQPQHF	TGTGCCAGCAGTCCGGACAGGGGAAGCAATCAGCCCCAGCATTTT
TRBD1	TRBV29-1	TRBJ2-5	16	.	CSVDPTGLLGFETQYF	TGCAGCGTTGACCCGACAGGGCTCCTAGGATTTGAGACCCAGTACTTC
.	TRBV9	TRBJ2-2	17	.	CASSVGLVGVNTGELFF	TGTGCCAGCAGCGTAGGTTTAGTAGGAGTGAACACCGGGGAGCTGTTTTTT
TRBD2	TRBV2	TRBJ2-2	18	.	CASRGLAGDRGNTGELFF	TGTGCCAGCAGGGGACTAGCGGGAGACCGAGGAAACACCGGGGAGCTGTTTTTT
.	TRBV7-2	TRBJ1-1	14	few	CASSLDVGTTEAFF	TGTGCCAGCAGCTTAGATGTGGGTACCACTGAAGCTTTCTTT
.	TRBV19	TRBJ1-2	14	many	CASTEQRVDYGYTF	TGTGCCAGTACCGAACAGCGTGTGGACTATGGCTACACCTTC
.	TRBV29-1	TRBJ1-2	14	.	CSVDWAGAGYGYTF	TGCAGCGTTGATTGGGCGGGGGCCGGCTATGGCTACACCTTC
.	TRBV7-9	TRBJ1-4	15	.	CASTPGGSLNEKLFF	TGTGCCAGCACCCCCGGGGGATCACTTAATGAAAAACTGTTTTTT
TRBD1	TRBV7-9	TRBJ1-4	16	.	CASSLLPGTGEEKLFF	TGTGCCAGCAGCCTTCTACCCGGGACAGGGGAAGAAAAACTGTTTTTT
.	TRBV7-9	TRBJ1-2	15	few	CASSPTLAANYGYTF	TGTGCCAGCAGCCCGACACTAGCAGCTAACTATGGCTACACCTTC
.	TRBV7-6	TRBJ1-2	16	.	CASSQESLSGWYGYTF	TGTGCCAGCAGCCAAGAGTCCCTTTCGGGCTGGTATGGCTACACCTTC
TRBD1	TRBV19	TRBJ1-1	14	.	CASSRDRSNTEAFF	TGTGCCAGTAGTAGGGACAGGAGTAACACTGAAGCTTTCTTT
.	TRBV6-6	TRBJ1-1	12	.	CASSQDSTEAFF	TGTGCCAGCAGTCAAGACAGCACTGAAGCTTTCTTT
TRBD1	TRBV10-3	TRBJ1-4	16	.	CAISPVRGGPNEKLFF	TGTGCCATCAGTCCTGTCAGGGGGGGACCTAATGAAAAACTGTTTTTT
TRBD1	TRBV2	TRBJ1-1	16	few	CASSADVGQGSTEAFF	TGTGCCAGCAGTGCGGATGTAGGACAGGGGAGCACTGAAGCTTTCTTT
.	TRBV24-1	TRBJ2-2	15	.	CATSDLSGRAGELFF	TGTGCCACCAGTGATTTGTCGGGTAGGGCCGGGGAGCTGTTTTTT
TRBD1	TRBV2	TRBJ1-2	13	.	CASTSSGGDGYTF	TGTGCCAGCACCTCCTCAGGGGGGGATGGCTACACCTTC
.	TRBV28	TRBJ2-7	13	few	CASSPLDSYEQYF	TGTGCCAGCAGCCCACTCGACAGCTACGAGCAGTACTTC
TRBD1	TRBV19	TRBJ1-5	16	few	CASSIAQGASNQPQHF	TGTGCCAGTAGTATAGCACAGGGGGCCTCAAATCAGCCCCAGCATTTT
.	TRBV7-9	TRBJ1-3	16	.	CASSFTHSGSGNTIYF	TGTGCCAGCAGCTTCACCCACAGCGGCTCTGGAAACACCATATATTTT
.	TRBV5-4	TRBJ1-5	15	.	CASSQHMNSNQPQHF	TGCGCCAGCAGCCAACATATGAATAGCAATCAGCCCCAGCATTTT
.	TRBV5-1	TRBJ2-5	12	.	CASTLRGETQYF	TGCGCCAGCACGCTTAGGGGAGAGACCCAGTACTTC
.	TRBV19	TRBJ1-2	16	.	CASSTQDPRRDYGYTF	TGTGCCAGTAGTACTCAGGACCCGAGGCGGGACTATGGCTACACCTTC
.	TRBV25-1	TRBJ1-2	14	many	CASSDSAGRDGYTF	TGTGCCAGCAGTGACAGTGCCGGGAGAGACGGCTACACCTTC
TRBD1	TRBV5-4	TRBJ1-5	15	few	CASSSQGALGQPQHF	TGTGCCAGCAGCTCCCAGGGGGCTTTGGGACAGCCCCAGCATTTT
.	TRBV9	TRBJ2-7	14	.	CASSGTYRSYEQYF	TGTGCCAGCAGCGGAACATATCGGTCCTACGAGCAGTACTTC
.	TRBV29-1	TRBJ2-5	12	.	CSVGEGLGTQYF	TGCAGCGTTGGCGAAGGCCTTGGGACCCAGTACTTC
.	TRBV20-1	TRBJ1-2	15	.	CSAMRTGQSNYGYTF	TGCAGTGCTATGAGAACGGGACAATCTAACTATGGCTACACCTTC
.	TRBV10-3	TRBJ1-2	11	.	CASSLGCGYTF	TGTGCCAGCAGTTTAGGATGCGGCTACACCTTC
.	TRBV5-4	TRBJ1-2	14	.	CASSLGPGNYGYTF	TGTGCCAGCAGCTTGGGTCCAGGGAACTATGGCTACACCTTC
TRBD1	TRBV11-2	TRBJ1-2	15	once	CAWSSGQGRSRGYTF	TGTGCCTGGAGCTCCGGACAGGGGCGTTCGCGTGGCTACACCTTC
TRBD2	TRBV19	TRBJ2-2	14	.	CASSTGLASGELFF	TGTGCCTCCTCTACAGGACTAGCGTCCGGGGAGCTGTTTTTT
.	TRBV24-1	TRBJ2-3	13	few	CATGRPNTDTQYF	TGTGCCACCGGACGGCCGAACACAGATACGCAGTATTTT
.	TRBV10-3	TRBJ2-5	14	many	CAISSRRGEETQYF	TGTGCCATCAGTTCCCGCCGGGGTGAAGAGACCCAGTACTTC
.	TRBV7-9	TRBJ1-6	14	few	CASSFQGQNSLLHF	TGTGCCAGCAGCTTTCAGGGGCAAAATTCACTCCTCCACTTT
.	TRBV9	TRBJ2-2	16	few	CASSVGQISNTGELFF	TGTGCCAGCAGCGTAGGACAGATATCGAACACCGGGGAGCTGTTTTTT
.	TRBV20-1	TRBJ2-7	12	.	CSARVSFDEQYF	TGCAGTGCTAGAGTGTCGTTTGACGAGCAGTACTTC
TRBD2	TRBV10-3	TRBJ2-7	14	few	CASTKLAGGEEQYF	TGTGCCAGCACTAAACTAGCGGGGGGTGAAGAGCAGTACTTC
.	TRBV2	TRBJ1-4	15	.	CASSPSGGGNEKLFF	TGTGCCAGCAGCCCGTCAGGAGGTGGAAATGAAAAACTGTTTTTT
TRBD2	TRBV2	TRBJ2-7	16	.	CASSGTSGSGRSEQYF	TGTGCCAGCAGTGGGACTAGCGGGAGTGGAAGGAGCGAGCAGTACTTC
.	TRBV7-9	TRBJ2-5	16	.	CASSLVTGGVQETQYF	TGTGCCAGCAGCTTGGTTACAGGGGGGGTCCAAGAGACCCAGTACTTC
.	TRBV7-6	TRBJ2-7	13	many	CASRALGGKEQYF	TGTGCCAGCAGAGCACTTGGTGGGAAGGAGCAGTACTTC
TRBD2	TRBV20-1	TRBJ2-5	15	.	CSARRTSGAQETQYF	TGCAGTGCTAGGAGAACTAGCGGGGCACAAGAGACCCAGTACTTC
TRBD2	TRBV2	TRBJ2-7	15	.	CASSDTGTIPHEQYF	TGTGCCAGCAGTGACACCGGGACTATTCCCCACGAGCAGTACTTC
TRBD1	TRBV20-1	TRBJ2-2	15	few	CSALQGSGYTGELFF	TGCAGTGCTTTACAGGGGTCGGGTTACACCGGGGAGCTGTTTTTT